The 18 T cell receptor beta chains listed next were all sequenced from one sample in a study of T cell repertoires in cytomegalovirus infection (dated by TCRdb to about 2019). The data were produced on an Illumina HiSeq 1500. TCRdb trimmed public reads at Q25 via fastp, called clones via MiXCR and kept in-frame beta chains. Entries that share a CDR3 protein sequence are merged under the most common genes and DNA. The sample table records more than 500,000 distinct CDR3 sequences; more than 15% of these occur just once. 20% to 30% of the sample comes from the top ten. Sequencing was performed on CD8+ T cells from PBMCs. The source is a human donor in good health (CMV status not recorded). Some clones in this sample may be carry-over from other donors' samples.

This clonotype came up a few times. The rearrangement links TRBV27 to TRBJ1-4, with 7 bases aligning to TRBD1. This CDR3 comprises 15 residues. J was trimmed by 3 bases and V by 7 bases; bases with no gene match: 8. Germline V gene sequence: CDR1 MNHEY, CDR2 SMNVEV (reference sequence). CDR3 sequence (DNA): TGTGCCAGCACCACCTACAGGGGATCTAATGAAAAACTGTTTTTT. This gives the protein CASTTYRGSNEKLFF.

The chain has TRBV20-1 and TRBJ2-1, with 7 bases that match TRBD2. The ends lost 0 bases at V and 3 bases at J; junction bases unmatched: 5. The CDR3 totals 15 residues. The V gene's germline CDR1 is DFQATT and CDR2 SNEGSKA (reference sequence). The chain's CDR3 is CSARERTSDYNEQFF. DNA for the CDR3: TGCAGTGCTAGAGAGCGTACTAGCGACTACAATGAGCAGTTCTTC.

This clonotype was detected many times. The chain recombines TRBV5-6 with TRBJ2-7, with D tentatively TRBD1 (6 bases). Germline V CDR1 and CDR2: SGHDT, YYEEEE. The V end was cut by 2 bases, the J end by 0 bases, with 12 bases between. This CDR3 contains 15 residues. CDR3: CASSFGGPSSYEQYF. In nucleotides, the CDR3 is TGTGCCAGCAGCTTTGGGGGCCCGAGCTCCTACGAGCAGTACTTC.

Only a few counts were recorded for this clonotype. This chain links TRBV5-1 with TRBJ1-1; weak D call: TRBD1 (6 bases). CDR1 is SGHRS and CDR2 is YFSETQ in the germline V gene. V was clipped by 0 bases and J by 10 bases, with 7 bases between them. This CDR3 spans 11 amino acids. CDR3 DNA: TGCGCCAGCAGCTTGGAAGGGGGAGCTTTCTTT. Translation gives CASSLEGGAFF.

The rearrangement joins TRBV27 to TRBJ1-4, with D possibly being TRBD1 (5 bases). The germline CDR1 and CDR2 sequences are MNHEY and SMNVEV (reference sequence). Between the trimmed V and J ends, which lost 6 bases and 5 bases, there was a span of 16 bases. The CDR3 runs 15 residues. Here the CDR3 DNA reads TGTGCCAGCAGGGATTCCAGGGCACCCAATGAAAAACTGTTTTTT. Its protein product is CASRDSRAPNEKLFF.

The rearrangement uses TRBV20-1 and TRBJ2-1; 15 nucleotides line up with TRBD2. The CDR3 covers 14 residues. CDR1 and CDR2 from the germline V gene are DFQATT and SNEGSKA (reference sequence). The ends lost 7 bases at V and 8 bases at J; junction bases unmatched: 6. The CDR3 is CSDPGLAGGHEQFF. In nucleotides, the CDR3 is TGCAGTGACCCGGGACTAGCGGGGGGCCATGAGCAGTTCTTC.

This clonotype was picked up a small number of times. The V call is TRBV5-1, the J call TRBJ1-5, with unresolved D. The CDR3 consists of 15 residues. V was cut by 7 bases and J by 1 base, with 15 bases left in between. In germline, CDR1 is SGHRS, CDR2 YFSETQ. CDR3 amino acids: CASAPGSGSNQPQHF. CDR3 nucleotide sequence: TGCGCCAGCGCCCCCGGATCGGGAAGCAATCAGCCCCAGCATTTT.

This clonotype was seen a few times. This chain uses TRBV10-2 with TRBJ2-7; D not resolved. The V and J ends lost 0 bases and 6 bases respectively, with 12 bases between them. CDR1 and CDR2 (germline): WSHSY, SAAADI. This CDR3 region has 14 residues. The CDR3 loop reads CASSESGMRREQYF. In DNA, the CDR3 is TGCGCCAGCAGTGAGTCTGGGATGCGGCGCGAGCAGTACTTC.

The chain links TRBV6-5 to TRBJ2-6; D possibly corresponds to TRBD1 (5 bases). V was clipped by 1 base and J by 0 bases, with 7 bases between them. The CDR3 totals 16 residues. The germline gives CDR1 MNHEY, CDR2 SVGAGI. The CDR3 sequence: CASSYYRPSGANVLTF. The CDR3 DNA is TGTGCCAGCAGTTACTACAGGCCCTCTGGGGCCAACGTCCTGACTTTC.

This clonotype was observed a handful of times. This chain links TRBV9 with TRBJ2-5, with 8 bases matching TRBD2. Germline CDR1 and CDR2: SGDLS and YYNGEE. Germline trimming cut 0 bases from V and 5 bases from J; bases unmatched to any gene: 9. There are 16 residues in the CDR3. This CDR3 is CASSVGAGGSLETQYF. In nucleotides, the CDR3 is TGTGCCAGCAGCGTAGGCGCGGGGGGATCGTTGGAGACCCAGTACTTC.

This clonotype was seen ten or more times. This chain connects TRBV5-6 to TRBJ1-1; TRBD1 agrees at 7 bases. The V gene end was trimmed by 3 bases and the J gene end by 8 bases; junction bases not matched to a gene: 13. Germline CDR1 is SGHDT and CDR2 is YYEEEE. The CDR3 has 15 amino acids. CDR3 residues: CASSSDRALRPEAFF. Written as DNA, the CDR3 is TGTGCCAGCAGCTCCGACAGGGCACTACGCCCCGAAGCTTTCTTT.

This clonotype was counted only a few times. The chain has TRBV9 and TRBJ1-6; D unresolved. The CDR3 extends over 14 amino acids. Trimming took off 1 base at V and 6 bases at J, with 8 bases between the two ends. The germline V gene encodes CDR1 SGDLS and CDR2 YYNGEE. The CDR3 spells CASSVWQANSPLHF. The CDR3 nucleotides read TGTGCCAGCAGCGTATGGCAAGCTAATTCACCCCTCCACTTT.

This clonotype showed up many times. The V and J genes are TRBV7-9 and TRBJ2-7; 8 nucleotides align to TRBD2. In germline, CDR1 is SEHNR, CDR2 FQNEAQ (reference sequence). After removal of 5 bases from V and 0 bases from J, the junction contained 3 bases not matched to a gene. The CDR3 is made up of 14 amino acids. The CDR3 reads CASSGTSASYEQYF. The CDR3 DNA reads as TGTGCCAGCAGCGGGACTAGTGCCTCCTACGAGCAGTACTTC. The full variable domain, its missing parts supplied by reference TRBV7-9 and TRBJ2-7, is DTGVSQNPRHKITKRGQNVTFRCDPISEHNRLYWYRQTLGQGPEFLTYFQNEAQLEKSRLLSDRFSAERPKGSFSTLEIQRTEQGDSAMYLCASSGTSASYEQYFGPGTRLTVT.

The gene calls are TRBV7-9 and TRBJ2-7; D may be TRBD2 (5 bases). Germline CDR1 is SEHNR and CDR2 is FQNEAQ (reference sequence). The CDR3 contains 15 residues. V was cut by 6 bases and J by 2 bases, with 17 bases left in between. CDR3 region: CASSSGVQLAYEQYF. CDR3 nucleotides: TGTGCCAGCAGTTCCGGGGTTCAACTAGCCTACGAGCAGTACTTC.

The table lists this clonotype with many counts. This rearrangement joins TRBV7-9 to TRBJ2-2; unclear D gene. Germline loops: CDR1 SEHNR, CDR2 FQNEAQ (reference sequence). The CDR3 has 15 amino acids. The V and J ends lost 5 bases and 7 bases respectively, with 17 bases between them. The CDR3, as DNA: TGTGCCAGCAGCCCATCCTCGATAATTCTCGGGGAGCTGTTTTTT. This encodes CASSPSSIILGELFF. Looking up the rest from reference TRBV7-9 and TRBJ2-2 gives the full variable domain: DTGVSQNPRHKITKRGQNVTFRCDPISEHNRLYWYRQTLGQGPEFLTYFQNEAQLEKSRLLSDRFSAERPKGSFSTLEIQRTEQGDSAMYLCASSPSSIILGELFFGEGSRLTVL.

This clonotype was counted ten times or more. The V call is TRBV15, the J call TRBJ1-1; no firm D call. Trimming pared 0 bases from V and 1 base from J, leaving 6 bases between. This CDR3 is 14 amino acids long. Looked up from germline, CDR1 is LNHNV and CDR2 is YYDKDF (reference sequence). The DNA for the CDR3 is TGTGCCACCAGCAGAGATCGGGGGAACACTGAAGCTTTCTTT. Translating it yields CATSRDRGNTEAFF.

The chain has TRBV7-3 and TRBJ1-3; 7 bases fit TRBD1. V was pared by 3 bases and J by 9 bases, with 11 bases of the junction left unmatched. CDR1 SGHTA and CDR2 FQGTGA come from the germline V gene. The CDR3 totals 15 residues. The CDR3 nucleotides are TGTGCCAGCAGCTTCCGGGACAGCCCTAGGGGCACCATATATTTT. This sequence encodes CASSFRDSPRGTIYF. The full variable domain, its missing parts supplied by reference TRBV7-3 and TRBJ1-3, is GAGVSQTPSNKVTEKGKYVELRCDPISGHTALYWYRQSLGQGPEFLIYFQGTGAADDSGLPNDRFFAVRPEGSVSTLKIQRTERGDSAVYLCASSFRDSPRGTIYFGEGSWLTVV.

Turning to this clonotype: The CDR3 does not end in the conserved phenylalanine or tryptophan, so this is likely a read error. Written as DNA, the CDR3 is TGTGCCAGCAGCCGACTAGCGGGAGAAGGCGAGACCCAGTACTTA. This gives the protein CASSRLAGEGETQYL. The chain joins TRBV5-6 to TRBJ2-5, with 12 positions matching TRBD2. In germline, CDR1 is SGHDT, CDR2 YYEEEE. The ends lost 4 bases at V and 5 bases at J; junction bases unmatched: 6. CDR3 size: 15 residues.